The 4 T cell receptor beta chains below come from one sample, sequenced in a study of T cell responses to AZD1222 COVID-19 vaccine. TCRdb's copy holds only in-frame clones and misses some; the assay was immunoSEQ multiplex PCR. The sample consists of 94,000 or so clones, under 90% of them appearing once. The sequencing here drew on peripheral blood, taken on day 0 of AZD1222 vaccination. The receptors were gathered from an adult in good health.

The CDR3 reads CATRAPYGYTF. The CDR3 nucleotides read TGTGCCACCCGGGCCCCTTATGGCTACACCTTC. The chain is built from TRBV6-5 and TRBJ1-2; D remains ambiguous. The V gene lost 10 bases and the J gene lost 5 bases, with 11 bases spanning the gap. Germline loops: CDR1 MNHEY, CDR2 SVGAGI. This CDR3 is built from 11 residues.

The chain recombines TRBV28 with TRBJ2-7; D is ambiguous. The V and J ends lost 2 bases and 0 bases respectively, with 11 bases between them. The CDR3 loop spans 15 amino acids. Germline V gene lookup returns CDR1 MDHEN and CDR2 SYDVKM. CDR3 DNA sequence: TGTGCCAGCAGTTTAATAGGGTCACCCTCCTACGAGCAGTACTTC. As protein: CASSLIGSPSYEQYF.

The chain links TRBV5-1 to TRBJ2-1; D remains unclear. V lost 5 bases and J lost 1, with 10 bases in between. The CDR3 totals 14 residues. Germline CDR1 reads SGHRS; CDR2 reads YFSETQ. Written as DNA, the CDR3 is TGCGCCAGCAGGCCGGCAGGTTCCTACAATGAGCAGTTCTTC. It is translated as CASRPAGSYNEQFF.

The chain is built from TRBV2 and TRBJ2-1; D is unclear. V lost 6 bases, J lost 4 bases, and 10 bases lay in between. CDR1 SNHLY and CDR2 FYNNEI come from the germline V gene. The CDR3 runs 13 residues. The CDR3 DNA is TGTGCCAGCAGCGATCTAGAATACAATGAGCAGTTCTTC. It translates to CASSDLEYNEQFF.